A selection of T cell receptor beta chains follows, all from one sample in a study of blood T cell repertoires in COVID-19. Profiling relied on immunoSEQ multiplex PCR, and the TCRdb table lists in-frame clones only, not all of them. The sample has around 60,000 clones; approximately 84% are singletons. Specimen: peripheral blood. All receptors derive from a man aged 55 to 69 with COVID-19, enrolled during active disease. Each CDR3 is given without its conserved first and last residue. Fields, in order: V gene, J gene, CDR3 protein.

V gene: TRBV29-1
J gene: TRBJ1-4
CDR3 protein: SAYTPTNEKLF

V gene: TRBV9
J gene: TRBJ1-2
CDR3 protein: ASSVSDRDGYT

V gene: TRBV2
J gene: TRBJ2-2
CDR3 protein: ASSEAPLAGGPLF

V gene: TRBV18
J gene: TRBJ1-6
CDR3 protein: ASSPGNSPLH

V gene: TRBV5-6
J gene: TRBJ2-7
CDR3 protein: ASSQEGGGSYEQY

V gene: TRBV15
J gene: TRBJ1-1
CDR3 protein: ATSGALNAF

V gene: TRBV13
J gene: TRBJ2-3
CDR3 protein: ASSSYHSSGGGTDTQY

V gene: TRBV30
J gene: TRBJ1-1
CDR3 protein: AWSVMDTTYEAF

V gene: TRBV5-1
J gene: TRBJ2-5
CDR3 protein: ASSTGAKETQY

V gene: TRBV28
J gene: TRBJ2-5
CDR3 protein: ASSLGVTQY

V gene: TRBV28
J gene: TRBJ1-5
CDR3 protein: ASSLGGTGNQPQH

V gene: TRBV6-1
J gene: TRBJ2-3
CDR3 protein: ASSEEGRLLVNTQY

V gene: TRBV19
J gene: TRBJ1-1
CDR3 protein: ASSSTGGAGAF

V gene: TRBV18
J gene: TRBJ2-1
CDR3 protein: ASAGLGEGNEQF

V gene: TRBV6-5
J gene: TRBJ1-2
CDR3 protein: ASSYQHTTNYGYT

V gene: TRBV15
J gene: TRBJ1-5
CDR3 protein: ATSRGQINQPQH

V gene: TRBV7-9
J gene: TRBJ2-5
CDR3 protein: ASSQTIRAYQETQY

V gene: TRBV24-1
J gene: TRBJ1-5
CDR3 protein: ATSDAHNQPQH

V gene: TRBV3-1/TRBV3-2
J gene: TRBJ2-3
CDR3 protein: ASSASGGAPDTQY

V gene: TRBV11-3
J gene: TRBJ1-2
CDR3 protein: ASTVDGRIYGYT

V gene: TRBV24-1
J gene: TRBJ2-7
CDR3 protein: ATSERGPSNEQY

V gene: TRBV28
J gene: TRBJ2-7
CDR3 protein: ASRYPLTYEQY

V gene: TRBV15
J gene: TRBJ1-5
CDR3 protein: ATSLWTGGNQPQH

V gene: TRBV6-5
J gene: TRBJ2-7
CDR3 protein: ASSLGLAGGHEQY

V gene: TRBV5-1
J gene: TRBJ2-3
CDR3 protein: ASSHREAGTDTQY

V gene: TRBV10-2
J gene: TRBJ1-3
CDR3 protein: ASRKTGNAGNTIY

V gene: TRBV19
J gene: TRBJ1-5
CDR3 protein: ASSMRGQPWDSQPQH

V gene: TRBV10-2
J gene: TRBJ2-5
CDR3 protein: ASSGDTQETQY

V gene: TRBV29-1
J gene: TRBJ1-2
CDR3 protein: SVGDRGITSGYT

V gene: TRBV3-1/TRBV3-2
J gene: TRBJ1-2
CDR3 protein: ASSRTGDGYT

V gene: TRBV5-1
J gene: TRBJ2-6
CDR3 protein: ASSVRGSGANVLT

V gene: TRBV28
J gene: TRBJ2-7
CDR3 protein: ASSFPASGGEQY

V gene: TRBV19
J gene: TRBJ2-7
CDR3 protein: ASSLSRTFPTYEQY

V gene: TRBV19
J gene: TRBJ1-2
CDR3 protein: ASTQWSHYGYT

V gene: TRBV11-3
J gene: TRBJ1-2
CDR3 protein: ASSSPDRSYGYT

V gene: TRBV5-1
J gene: TRBJ1-2
CDR3 protein: ASSYGQGYGYT

V gene: TRBV3-1/TRBV3-2
J gene: TRBJ1-1
CDR3 protein: ASSQAVIGTEAF

V gene: TRBV4-2
J gene: TRBJ1-1
CDR3 protein: ASSHRQGARSTEAF

V gene: TRBV30
J gene: TRBJ1-6
CDR3 protein: AFTAGVDNSPLH

V gene: TRBV5-1
J gene: TRBJ1-1
CDR3 protein: ASSKRDGGNTEAF

V gene: TRBV5-1
J gene: TRBJ2-7
CDR3 protein: ASSEPGLVEQY

V gene: TRBV12-3/TRBV12-4
J gene: TRBJ1-2
CDR3 protein: ASKPVSVYGYT

V gene: TRBV6-5
J gene: TRBJ2-3
CDR3 protein: ASTTTGGDTQY

V gene: TRBV5-4
J gene: TRBJ1-2
CDR3 protein: ASSLEISSSYGYT

V gene: TRBV3-1/TRBV3-2
J gene: TRBJ1-5
CDR3 protein: ASSPPGQGNQPQH

V gene: TRBV9
J gene: TRBJ1-4
CDR3 protein: ASSPHGGQGEEKLF

V gene: TRBV7-6
J gene: TRBJ1-1
CDR3 protein: ASSSGQGGYTEAF

V gene: TRBV4-2
J gene: TRBJ1-3
CDR3 protein: ASSQEKGNWAGNTIY

V gene: TRBV14
J gene: TRBJ1-6
CDR3 protein: ASSPSSGNSPLH

V gene: TRBV7-7
J gene: TRBJ2-1
CDR3 protein: ATGSGREVWSYNEQF

V gene: TRBV5-1
J gene: TRBJ2-5
CDR3 protein: ASSEVQGVQETQY

V gene: TRBV5-1
J gene: TRBJ2-3
CDR3 protein: ASRPDRGTDTQY

V gene: TRBV3-1/TRBV3-2
J gene: TRBJ1-3
CDR3 protein: ASSQGQWASSGNTIY

V gene: TRBV27
J gene: TRBJ1-2
CDR3 protein: ASSLFAGENYGYT

V gene: TRBV5-1
J gene: TRBJ2-5
CDR3 protein: ASSSGEQETQY

V gene: TRBV12-2
J gene: TRBJ2-7
CDR3 protein: ASRLGDKGKDNYEQY